This T cell receptor beta chain was captured in a study of blood T cell repertoires in COVID-19. As for the study in general: Some COVID-19 samples were acute and others convalescent; all came from the United States, Italy and Spain. T cells, B-cell-depleted T cells, or PBMCs supplied cDNA or gDNA.

The CDR3 totals 16 residues. Trimming removed 4 bases at V and 4 bases at J, with 20 bases between. Germline loops: CDR1 SGDLS, CDR2 YYNGEE. In the authors' workflow: Amplification from reference gene primers served as the basis for estimated nucleated cell counts. This table comes from immunoSEQ multiplex PCR, and its TCRdb copy is limited to in-frame clones, with some not included. The DNA was the basis for D and trimming; V, J and clone size are from that table. There are roughly 60,000 clones in the sample; about nine tenths occur only once, and roughly 9.2% lies in the top ten. V usage is TRBV9 and J usage is TRBJ1-2; D remains ambiguous. This clonotype was obtained from a woman older than 75 with active COVID-19. Sequenced input: peripheral blood. The CDR3 nucleotides read TGTGCCAGCAGCACCCCAGGCCCTTCGGCTGGCTATGGCTACACCTTC. It translates to CASSTPGPSAGYGYTF.